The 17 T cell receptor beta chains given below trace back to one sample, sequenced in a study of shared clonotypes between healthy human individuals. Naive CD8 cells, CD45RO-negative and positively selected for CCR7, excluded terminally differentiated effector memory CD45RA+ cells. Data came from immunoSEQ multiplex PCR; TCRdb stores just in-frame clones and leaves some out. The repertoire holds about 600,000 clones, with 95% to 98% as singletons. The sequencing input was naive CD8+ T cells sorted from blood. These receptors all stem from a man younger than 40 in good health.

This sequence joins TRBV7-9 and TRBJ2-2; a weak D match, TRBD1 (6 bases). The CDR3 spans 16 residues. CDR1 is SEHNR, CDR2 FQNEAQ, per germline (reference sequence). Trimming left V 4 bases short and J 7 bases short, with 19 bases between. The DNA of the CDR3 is TGTGCCAGCAGCTCCTCCTTGGGCAGGGGTTTCGGGGAGCTGTTTTTT. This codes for CASSSSLGRGFGELFF.

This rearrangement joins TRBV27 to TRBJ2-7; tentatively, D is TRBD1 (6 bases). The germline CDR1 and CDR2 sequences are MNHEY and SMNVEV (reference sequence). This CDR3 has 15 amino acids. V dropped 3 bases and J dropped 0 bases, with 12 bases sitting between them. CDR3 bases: TGTGCCAGCAGTTTCCAGGGGACCGGCTCCTACGAGCAGTACTTC. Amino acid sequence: CASSFQGTGSYEQYF.

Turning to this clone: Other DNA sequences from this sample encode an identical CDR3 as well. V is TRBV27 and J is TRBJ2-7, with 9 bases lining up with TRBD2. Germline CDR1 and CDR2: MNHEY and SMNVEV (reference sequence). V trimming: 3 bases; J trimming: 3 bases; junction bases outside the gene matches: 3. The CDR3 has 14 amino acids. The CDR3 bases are TGTGCCAGCAGTTTGGGAGCGGGAGGCTACGAGCAGTACTTC. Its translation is CASSLGAGGYEQYF.

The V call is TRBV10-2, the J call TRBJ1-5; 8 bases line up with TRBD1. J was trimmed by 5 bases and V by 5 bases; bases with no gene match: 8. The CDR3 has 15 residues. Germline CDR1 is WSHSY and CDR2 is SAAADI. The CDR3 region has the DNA TGCGCCAGCAGTAGGGACAGGTCGGGAGATCAGCCCCAGCATTTT. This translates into CASSRDRSGDQPQHF.

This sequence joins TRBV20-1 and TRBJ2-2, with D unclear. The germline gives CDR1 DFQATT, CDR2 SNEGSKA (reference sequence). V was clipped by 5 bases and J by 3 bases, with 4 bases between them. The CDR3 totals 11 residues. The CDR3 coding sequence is TGCAGTGCTCCCTACACCGGGGAGCTGTTTTTT. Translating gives CSAPYTGELFF.

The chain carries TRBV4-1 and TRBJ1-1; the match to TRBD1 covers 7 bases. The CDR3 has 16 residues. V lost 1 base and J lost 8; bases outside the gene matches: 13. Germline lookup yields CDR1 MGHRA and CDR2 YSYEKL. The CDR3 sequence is CASSQVGFPDRSEAFF. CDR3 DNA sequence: TGCGCCAGCAGCCAAGTGGGATTCCCGGACAGGTCAGAAGCTTTCTTT.

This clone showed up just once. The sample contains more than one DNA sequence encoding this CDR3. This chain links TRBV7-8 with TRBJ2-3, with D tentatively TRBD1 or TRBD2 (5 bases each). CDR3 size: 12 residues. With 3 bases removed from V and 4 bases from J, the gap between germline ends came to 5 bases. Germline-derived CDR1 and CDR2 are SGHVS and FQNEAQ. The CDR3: CASSLGADTQYF. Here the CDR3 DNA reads TGTGCCAGCAGCTTGGGGGCAGATACGCAGTATTTT.

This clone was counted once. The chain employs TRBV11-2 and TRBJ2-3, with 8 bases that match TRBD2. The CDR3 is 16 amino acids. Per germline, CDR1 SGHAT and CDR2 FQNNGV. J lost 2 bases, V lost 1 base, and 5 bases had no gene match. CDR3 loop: CASSLVAGSITDTQYF. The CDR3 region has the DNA TGTGCCAGCAGCTTAGTAGCGGGGTCTATCACAGATACGCAGTATTTT.

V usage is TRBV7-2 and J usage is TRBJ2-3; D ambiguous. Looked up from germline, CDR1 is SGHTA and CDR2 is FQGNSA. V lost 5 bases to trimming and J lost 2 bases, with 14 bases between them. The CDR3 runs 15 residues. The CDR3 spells CASSHLAPPTDTQYF. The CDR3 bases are TGTGCCAGCAGCCACTTGGCTCCCCCCACAGATACGCAGTATTTT.

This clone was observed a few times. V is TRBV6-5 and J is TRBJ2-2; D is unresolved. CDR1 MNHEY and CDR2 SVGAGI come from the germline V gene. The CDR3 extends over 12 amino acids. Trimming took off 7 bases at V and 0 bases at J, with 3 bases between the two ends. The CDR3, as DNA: TGTGCCAGCAAGGCGAACACCGGGGAGCTGTTTTTT. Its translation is CASKANTGELFF.

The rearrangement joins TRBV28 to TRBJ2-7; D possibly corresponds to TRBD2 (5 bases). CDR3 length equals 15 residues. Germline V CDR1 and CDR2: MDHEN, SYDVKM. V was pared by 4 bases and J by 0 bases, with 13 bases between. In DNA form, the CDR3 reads TGTGCCAGCAGTTCCGGACTCTCCCCCTCCTACGAGCAGTACTTC. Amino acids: CASSSGLSPSYEQYF.

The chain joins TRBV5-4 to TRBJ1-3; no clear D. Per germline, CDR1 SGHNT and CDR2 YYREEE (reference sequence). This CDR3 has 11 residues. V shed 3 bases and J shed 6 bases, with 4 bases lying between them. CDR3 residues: CASSSENTIYF. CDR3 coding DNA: TGTGCCAGCAGCTCCGAAAACACCATATATTTT. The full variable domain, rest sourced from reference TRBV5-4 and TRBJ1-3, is ETGVTQSPTHLIKTRGQQVTLRCSSQSGHNTVSWYQQALGQGPQFIFQYYREEENGRGNFPPRFSGLQFPNYSSELNVNALELDDSALYLCASSSENTIYFGEGSWLTVV.

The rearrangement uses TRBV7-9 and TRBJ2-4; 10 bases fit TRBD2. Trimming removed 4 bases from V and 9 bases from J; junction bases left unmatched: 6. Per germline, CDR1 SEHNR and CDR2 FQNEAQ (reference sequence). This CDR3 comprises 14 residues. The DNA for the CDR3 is TGTGCCAGCAGCTCAGAGCGGGAGGGGGTCATTCAGTACTTC. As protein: CASSSEREGVIQYF.

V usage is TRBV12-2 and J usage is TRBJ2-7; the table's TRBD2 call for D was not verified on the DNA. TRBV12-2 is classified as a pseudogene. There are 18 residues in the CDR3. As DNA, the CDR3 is TGTGCAAGTCGCTCCGAAAGGACTAGCGGGAGGAAGCACTACGAGCAGTACTTC. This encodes CASRSERTSGRKHYEQYF.

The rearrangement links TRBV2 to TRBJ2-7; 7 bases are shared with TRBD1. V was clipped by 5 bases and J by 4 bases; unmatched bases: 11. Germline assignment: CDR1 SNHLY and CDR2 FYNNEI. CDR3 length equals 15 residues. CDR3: CASSPEETGKYEQYF. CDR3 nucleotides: TGTGCCAGCAGTCCCGAAGAGACAGGGAAATACGAGCAGTACTTC.

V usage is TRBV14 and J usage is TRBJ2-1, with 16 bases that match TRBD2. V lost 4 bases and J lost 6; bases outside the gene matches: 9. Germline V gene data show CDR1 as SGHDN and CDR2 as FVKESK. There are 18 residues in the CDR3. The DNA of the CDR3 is TGTGCCAGCAGCCCGGGACTAGCGGGAGGGTCCTACATCAATGAGCAGTTCTTC. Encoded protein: CASSPGLAGGSYINEQFF.

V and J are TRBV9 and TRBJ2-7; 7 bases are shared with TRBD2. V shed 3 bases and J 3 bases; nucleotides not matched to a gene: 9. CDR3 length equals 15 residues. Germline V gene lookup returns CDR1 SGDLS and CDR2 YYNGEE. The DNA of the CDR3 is TGTGCCAGCAGCGAAACGGGCGGGAGCCACTACGAGCAGTACTTC. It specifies CASSETGGSHYEQYF. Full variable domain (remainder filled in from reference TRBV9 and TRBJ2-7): DSGVTQTPKHLITATGQRVTLRCSPRSGDLSVYWYQQSLDQGLQFLIQYYNGEERAKGNILERFSAQQFPDLHSELNLSSLELGDSALYFCASSETGGSHYEQYFGPGTRLTVT.